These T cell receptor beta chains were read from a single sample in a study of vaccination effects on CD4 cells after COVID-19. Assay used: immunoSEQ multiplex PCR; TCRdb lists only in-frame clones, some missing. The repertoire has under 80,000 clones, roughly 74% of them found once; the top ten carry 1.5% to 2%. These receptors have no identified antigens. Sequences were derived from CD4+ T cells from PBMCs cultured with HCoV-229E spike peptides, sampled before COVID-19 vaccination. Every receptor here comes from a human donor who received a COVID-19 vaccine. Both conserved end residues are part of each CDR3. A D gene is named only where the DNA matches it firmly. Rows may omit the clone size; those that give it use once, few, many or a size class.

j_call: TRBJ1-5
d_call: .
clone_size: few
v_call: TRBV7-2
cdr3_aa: CASSFIGSNQPQHF
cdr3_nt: TGTGCCAGCAGCTTCATCGGTAGCAATCAGCCCCAGCATTTT

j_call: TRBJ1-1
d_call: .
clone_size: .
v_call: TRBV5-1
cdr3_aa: CASHPARSGNTEAFF
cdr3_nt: TGCGCCAGCCACCCGGCCCGGTCGGGCAACACTGAAGCTTTCTTT

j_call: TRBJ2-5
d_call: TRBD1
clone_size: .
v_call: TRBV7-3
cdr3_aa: CASSSGTGQETQYF
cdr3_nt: TGTGCCAGCAGCTCCGGGACAGGGCAAGAGACCCAGTACTTC

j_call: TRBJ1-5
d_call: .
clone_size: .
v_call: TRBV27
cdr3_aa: CASSRRDSGNQPQHF
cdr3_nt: TGTGCCAGCAGTCGGAGGGATAGCGGCAATCAGCCCCAGCATTTT

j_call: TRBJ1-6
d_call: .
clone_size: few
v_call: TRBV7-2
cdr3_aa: CASSLYGSPLHF
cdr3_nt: TGTGCCAGCAGCTTATACGGGTCACCCCTCCACTTT

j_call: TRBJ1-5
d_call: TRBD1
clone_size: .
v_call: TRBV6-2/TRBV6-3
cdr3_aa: CASSYVLTTGASNQPQHF
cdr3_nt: TGTGCCAGCAGTTACGTACTGACGACAGGGGCGAGCAATCAGCCCCAGCATTTT

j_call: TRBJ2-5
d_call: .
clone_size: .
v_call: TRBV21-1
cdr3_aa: CASSKEAGKYPETQYF
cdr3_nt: TGTGCCAGCAGCAAAGAGGCGGGGAAGTATCCAGAGACCCAGTACTTC

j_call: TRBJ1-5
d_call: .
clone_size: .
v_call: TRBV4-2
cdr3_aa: CASSQDTSFSPDSKDQPQHF
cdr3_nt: TGTGCCAGCAGCCAAGATACATCTTTCAGCCCGGACTCAAAAGATCAGCCCCAGCATTTT

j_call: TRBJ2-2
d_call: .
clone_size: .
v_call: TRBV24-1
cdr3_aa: CATSEPNTGELFF
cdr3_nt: TGTGCCACCAGTGAACCGAACACCGGGGAGCTGTTTTTT

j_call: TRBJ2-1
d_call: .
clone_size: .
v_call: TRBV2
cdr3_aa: CASIGDLGVNSYNEQFF
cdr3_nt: TGTGCCAGCATTGGGGACCTGGGGGTTAACTCCTACAATGAGCAGTTCTTC

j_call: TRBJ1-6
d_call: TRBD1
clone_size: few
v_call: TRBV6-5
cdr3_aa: CASRRDRGGSPLHF
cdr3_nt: TGTGCCAGCAGGAGGGACAGGGGGGGATCACCCCTCCACTTT

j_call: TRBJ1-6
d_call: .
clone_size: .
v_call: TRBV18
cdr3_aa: CASSPVTGLTNSPLHF
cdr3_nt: TGTGCCAGCTCACCGGTGACGGGACTTACAAATTCACCCCTCCACTTT

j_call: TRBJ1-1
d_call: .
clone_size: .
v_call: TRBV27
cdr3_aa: CASSGLSQRTEAFF
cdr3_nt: TGTGCCAGTTCCGGGCTCTCCCAGCGGACTGAAGCTTTCTTT

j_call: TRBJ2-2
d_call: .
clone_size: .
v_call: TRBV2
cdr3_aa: CASRSGSANTGELFF
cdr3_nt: TGTGCCAGCAGATCCGGTTCAGCGAACACCGGGGAGCTGTTTTTT

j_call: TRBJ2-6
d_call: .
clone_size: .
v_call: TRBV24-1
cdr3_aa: CATSDRLGGANVLTF
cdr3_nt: TGTGCCACCAGTGACAGGTTGGGGGGGGCCAACGTCCTGACTTTC

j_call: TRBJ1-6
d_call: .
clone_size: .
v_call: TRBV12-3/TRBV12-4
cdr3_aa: CASSGEGSPLHF
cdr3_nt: TGTGCCAGCAGTGGCGAGGGCTCACCCCTCCACTTT

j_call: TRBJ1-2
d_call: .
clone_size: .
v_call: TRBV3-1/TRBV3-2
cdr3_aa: CASSYGSGISSYGYTF
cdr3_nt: TGTGCCAGCAGCTACGGGTCAGGGATTTCATCCTATGGCTACACCTTC

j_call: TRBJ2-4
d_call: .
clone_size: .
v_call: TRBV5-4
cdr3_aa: CASSPGAKNIQYF
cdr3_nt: TGTGCCAGCAGCCCGGGGGCCAAAAACATTCAGTACTTC

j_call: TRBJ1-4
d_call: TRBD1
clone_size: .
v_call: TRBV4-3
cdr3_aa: CASSQEGQTNEKLFF
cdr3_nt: TGCGCCAGCAGCCAAGAGGGACAGACTAATGAAAAACTGTTTTTT

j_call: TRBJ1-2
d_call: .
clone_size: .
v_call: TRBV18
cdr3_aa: CASSGQGNYGYTF
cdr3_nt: TGTGCCAGCTCGGGGCAGGGGAACTATGGCTACACCTTC

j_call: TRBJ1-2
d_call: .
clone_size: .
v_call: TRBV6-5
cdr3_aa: CASSYFTGNYGYTF
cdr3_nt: TGTGCCAGCAGTTATTTCACAGGGAACTATGGCTACACCTTC

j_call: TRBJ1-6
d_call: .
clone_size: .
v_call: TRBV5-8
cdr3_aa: CASSRTYSPLHF
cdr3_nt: TGTGCCAGCAGCCGGACGTATTCACCCCTCCACTTT

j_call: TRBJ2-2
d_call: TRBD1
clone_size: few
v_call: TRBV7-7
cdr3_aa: CASSLSETGVLTGELFF
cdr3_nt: TGTGCCAGCAGCTTATCGGAAACAGGGGTTTTGACCGGGGAGCTGTTTTTT

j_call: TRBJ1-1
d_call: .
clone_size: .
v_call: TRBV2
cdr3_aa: CASSEARRGKNTEAFF
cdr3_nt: TGTGCCAGCAGTGAAGCTCGGCGGGGGAAGAACACTGAAGCTTTCTTT

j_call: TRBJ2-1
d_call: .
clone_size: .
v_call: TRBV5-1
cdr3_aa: CASSFKGGRDYNEQFF
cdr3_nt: TGCGCCAGCAGCTTTAAAGGGGGAAGGGACTACAATGAGCAGTTCTTC

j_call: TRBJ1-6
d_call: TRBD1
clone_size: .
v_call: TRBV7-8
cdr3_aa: CASSLGTGYNSPLHF
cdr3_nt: TGTGCCAGCAGCTTAGGGACAGGATATAATTCACCCCTCCACTTT